This T cell receptor (beta chain) was identified during a study of T-cell memory formation after mild COVID-19. Study-wide results and caveats: Clones that shrank (day 15 to 85) were balanced CD4/CD8, whereas later expanders leaned CD4+. There were some responding clones in pre-infection memory, which suggested that cross-reactive memory had joined.

In TCRdb, the 5' RACE reads were re-called with MiXCR into one record per CDR3 protein. Altogether over 150,000 distinct CDR3 sequences are present, around a fifth being singletons, with the ten largest covering 23%. Germline CDR1 MGHRA, CDR2 YSYEKL. V was cut by 1 base and J by 3 bases, with 7 bases left in between. The CDR3 sequence is 14 residues long. For this clonotype: Its target is unknown.

V and J are TRBV4-1 and TRBJ1-5, with unresolved D. The sample taken for sequencing was PBMCs or a T cell subset sorted from them (not recorded which). This TCR was recovered from an adult woman who had mild COVID-19 (a few samples of this study predate the infection). Cell type and time point are not known. The CDR3 reads CASSQGPINQPQHF. As DNA, the CDR3 is TGCGCCAGCAGCCAAGGCCCGATCAATCAGCCCCAGCATTTT.